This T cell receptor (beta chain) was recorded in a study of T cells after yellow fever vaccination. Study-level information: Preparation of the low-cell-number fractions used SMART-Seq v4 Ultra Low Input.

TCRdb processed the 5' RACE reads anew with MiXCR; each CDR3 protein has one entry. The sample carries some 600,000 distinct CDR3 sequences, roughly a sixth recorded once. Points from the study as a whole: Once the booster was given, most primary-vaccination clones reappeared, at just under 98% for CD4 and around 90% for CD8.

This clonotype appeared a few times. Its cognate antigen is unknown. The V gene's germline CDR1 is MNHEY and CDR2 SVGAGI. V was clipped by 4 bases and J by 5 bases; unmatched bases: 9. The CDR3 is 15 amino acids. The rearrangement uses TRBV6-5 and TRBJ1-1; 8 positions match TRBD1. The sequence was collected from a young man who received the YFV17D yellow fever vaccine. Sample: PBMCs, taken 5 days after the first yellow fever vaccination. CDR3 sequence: CASSSLGRGRTEAFF. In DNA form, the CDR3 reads TGTGCCAGCAGTTCCTTGGGCAGGGGGCGAACTGAAGCTTTCTTT.